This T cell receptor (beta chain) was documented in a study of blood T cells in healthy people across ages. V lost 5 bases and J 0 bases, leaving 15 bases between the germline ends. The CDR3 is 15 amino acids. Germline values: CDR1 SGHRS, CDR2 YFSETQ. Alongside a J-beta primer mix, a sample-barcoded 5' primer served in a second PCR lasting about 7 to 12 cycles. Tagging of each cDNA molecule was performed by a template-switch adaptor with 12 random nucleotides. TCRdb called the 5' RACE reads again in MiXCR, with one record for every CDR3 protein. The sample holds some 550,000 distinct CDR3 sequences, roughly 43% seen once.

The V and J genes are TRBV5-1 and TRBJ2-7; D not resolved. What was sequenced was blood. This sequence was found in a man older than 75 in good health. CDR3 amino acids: CASRAQAVSSYEQYF. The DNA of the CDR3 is TGCGCCAGCAGAGCGCAGGCCGTGAGCTCCTACGAGCAGTACTTC.